This T cell receptor (beta chain) was identified during a study of shared clonotypes between healthy human individuals (dated by TCRdb to 2020 to 2022). At the level of the whole study: A couple of women and a few men aged 18 to 49 years were included in the cohort. Between about 0.85 and 9.5 billion PBMCs per donor were obtained by leukapheresis. Blood TCR repertoires of several healthy adults were deeply sequenced to estimate repertoire size and the extent of clonotype sharing between individuals. To increase sequencing depth and limit assay-specific biases, TCR repertoire library preparation and sequencing were carried out by different laboratories using diverse techniques. For each donor, CD4 naive and CD4 memory were each given three plates, CD8 naive was given two plates, and CD8 memory was given one plate. Broader findings and caveats from the paper: Because the study included only a small number of donors, the genetic and exposure-history diversity represented was limited. Higher generation probabilities were observed for clonotypes shared by all four sorted-subset donors than for non-shared clonotypes. Even with the large sequencing depth, rarefaction of the sorted-subset datasets indicated that sequencing was incomplete. Larger estimated clonotype richness was generally found for naive subsets than for memory subsets. Pairwise subsampling led to the expectation that sequencing depth would affect the degree of clonotype sharing among donors. Sampling was limited to blood, and TCR repertoires in tissue likely differ from TCR repertoires in blood. When four donors were compared, the shared fraction of clonotypes was around 5% for naive CD4, around 4% for naive CD8, 2% to 2.5% for memory CD4, and 0.4% for memory CD8.

TCR CDR3 regions were amplified from genomic DNA by multiplex PCR using the deep immunoSEQ assay. Extracted genomic DNA from each cell subset was spread evenly across all wells of several immunoSEQ 96-well plates, with each plate serving as a replicate. Each replicate PCR for sorted subsets received about 0.2 ug genomic DNA, equal to tens of thousands of T cell genomes. The purified libraries were quantified using a Qubit 3.0 fluorometer, sized with a Bioanalyzer 2100, and then quantified again using the KAPA Library Quantification kit. Every immunoSEQ 96-well plate was sequenced on a separate single-read 150-cycle Illumina NextSeq 550 flow cell. The original pipeline was this. Because the immunoSEQ output held only junctional sequences and lacked quality scores, the filtering could not match the filtering applied to full-length reads. To assign V/J genes and CDR3, sequences were annotated using PyIR, a Python wrapper for IgBLAST v1.9, with IMGT germline references. Any read was removed if the V/J assignment was weak (E-value above 1e-6), the CDR3 was missing, or the read contained stop codons, out-of-frame junctions, or ambiguous translated residues. V3J clonotypes were defined as sequences sharing an identical inferred V gene, J gene, and CDR3 amino acid sequence. Percentage overlap between repertoires was calculated by dividing the number of shared unique clonotypes by the size of the smaller repertoire. Three approaches were used to assess repertoire richness: RTK rarefaction, the Chao1 estimator, and Recon v2.1 estimates of unobserved clonotypes. Generation probabilities were computed with OLGA for all TCRbeta clonotypes obtained by the gDNA method from a few donors. Held by TCRdb, this immuneACCESS table contains in-frame sequences only and omits some clones. Under half of the omission traces to an unresolved V gene where checked; the cause of the rest is unknown. Clone size and V and J calls were adopted from that table, with D and trimming inferred from the DNA. This sample gives some 2 million clones in total; roughly 95% of them show up just once. Around 1.2% of the sample lies in the top ten.

Based on the germline V gene, the CDR1 and CDR2 sequences are SGHVS and FNYEAQ. V is cut back by 4 bases and J by 6 bases, with 4 bases in the junction unmatched. The CDR3 holds 14 amino acids from the cysteine to the phenylalanine. Only the CDR3 portion is preserved as DNA: 42 bases, with reading frame beginning at the first base. As regards this clone: What antigen it recognizes has not been identified. Base-call qualities are not available, and no considerably larger clone is one nucleotide away.

For the CD8 naive samples, CD45RO-negative cells were positively selected for CCR7, yielding a CD45RA+CCR7+ population from which TemRA cells were excluded. Donors were healthy HIV-negative adults with no recently reported acute infections or vaccinations. Every donor was a Caucasian adult residing in Nashville, Tennessee, USA. After blood collection by leukapheresis, PBMCs were isolated using Ficoll-Histopaque density gradient centrifugation and then cryopreserved in the vapor phase of liquid nitrogen. Analytical flow cytometry was used to check the purity and quantity of each magnetically sorted T cell population. Genomic DNA was isolated from each sorted fraction and quantified by UV absorbance on a Nanodrop 2000c.

The sequence joins TRBV7-6 to TRBJ2-7; TRBD2 matches 12 bases in the middle. Material for sequencing was naive CD8+ T cells sorted from blood. This specimen's cell subset or site label, interpreted: CD45RA+CCR7+. The TCR sequence derives from a man between 18 and 35 years old in good health. The nucleotide sequence reads TGTGCCAGCAGCTCGTTGACTAGCGGGAGCGAGCAGTACTTC. The translation is CASSSLTSGSEQYF.